Shown below are 5 T cell receptor beta chains from a single sample sequenced in a study of beta chain features in type 1 diabetes. Study findings and constraints: For Type 1 diabetes patients, all four CD4+ subsets carried TCRB CDR3s that were moderately but significantly shorter.

These receptors have no identified antigens. What was sequenced were expressed TCRB transcripts, since all of the isolated RNA had been reverse transcribed. The protocol was immunoSEQ multiplex PCR, while the TCRdb copy is restricted to in-frame clones and leaves out a portion. Of 280,000 or so clones in the sample, 15% were seen once. The sequenced sample consisted of naive CD4+ T cells from blood. The receptors derive from a man between 18 and 35 years old with type 1 diabetes.

A few counts support this clone. This sample includes further DNA sequences coding for the same CDR3. The chain's CDR3 is CASSLEGGTEAFF. The CDR3 nucleotides are TGTGCCAGCAGCTTAGAGGGGGGCACTGAAGCTTTCTTT. The genes are TRBV11-2 and TRBJ1-1, with D possibly TRBD1 on 5 matching bases. The CDR3 has 13 residues. CDR1 is SGHAT, CDR2 FQNNGV, per germline. The V gene lost 0 bases and the J gene lost 4 bases, with 6 bases spanning the gap. Full variable domain (remainder filled in from reference TRBV11-2 and TRBJ1-1): EAGVAQSPRYKIIEKRQSVAFWCNPISGHATLYWYQQILGQGPKLLIQFQNNGVVDDSQLPKDRFSAERLKGVDSTLKIQPAKLEDSAVYLCASSLEGGTEAFFGQGTRLTVV.

The chain has TRBV28 and TRBJ2-3; 10 bases line up with TRBD2. V was clipped by 1 base and J by 1 base; unmatched bases: 5. This CDR3 region has 17 residues. The germline gives CDR1 MDHEN, CDR2 SYDVKM. As DNA, the CDR3 is TGTGCCAGCAGTTTATTCGGAGCGGGAGGGGGCACAGATACGCAGTATTTT. Translating it yields CASSLFGAGGGTDTQYF.

The chain joins TRBV27 to TRBJ2-5, with 7 bases that match TRBD2. Germline CDR1 and CDR2: MNHEY and SMNVEV (reference sequence). V trimming: 8 bases; J trimming: 4 bases; junction bases outside the gene matches: 4. The CDR3 has 12 amino acids. The CDR3, as DNA: TGTGCCAGCCAGGCTAGCGGAGAGACCCAGTACTTC. Protein: CASQASGETQYF.

This clone occurred a few times. The V gene is TRBV4-3, the J gene TRBJ2-7, with D unresolved. V was pared by 4 bases and J by 8 bases, with 18 bases between. Germline V lookup: CDR1 LGHNA, CDR2 YSLEER. The CDR3 covers 14 residues. The CDR3 coding sequence is TGCGCCAGCAGCCTCGAGGCGGCCCACAATAAGCAGTACTTC. This sequence encodes CASSLEAAHNKQYF.

The V and J genes are TRBV7-2 and TRBJ2-2, with no clear D. CDR1 and CDR2 from the germline V gene are SGHTA and FQGNSA. Between the trimmed V and J ends, which lost 5 bases and 8 bases, there was a span of 12 bases. The CDR3 totals 13 residues. CDR3 in amino acids: CASSLPGWGELFF. The CDR3 DNA reads TGTGCCAGCAGCCTCCCTGGCTGGGGGGAGCTGTTTTTT.